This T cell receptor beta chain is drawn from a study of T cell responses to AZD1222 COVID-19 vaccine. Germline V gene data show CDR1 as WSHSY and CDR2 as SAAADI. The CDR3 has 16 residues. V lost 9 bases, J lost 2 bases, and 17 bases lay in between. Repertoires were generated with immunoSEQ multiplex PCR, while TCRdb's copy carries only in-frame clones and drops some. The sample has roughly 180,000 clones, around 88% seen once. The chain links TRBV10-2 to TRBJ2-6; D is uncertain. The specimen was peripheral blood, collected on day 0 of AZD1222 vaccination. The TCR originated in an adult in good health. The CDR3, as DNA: TGCGCCAGTCGTCGCCCCGCTGTGGCTGGGGCCAACGTCCTGACTTTC. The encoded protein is CASRRPAVAGANVLTF.